This TCR beta chain originates from a study of CD8 T cells in ankylosing spondylitis. This clonotype was detected only a few times. Its target is unknown. The authors made TCR beta libraries by quantitative 5'-RACE with molecular barcodes. TCRdb recomputed calls from the 5' RACE reads with MiXCR, one row per CDR3 protein. The sample lists approximately 540,000 distinct CDR3 sequences; approximately 11% were seen once. The V and J ends lost 7 bases and 4 bases respectively, with 16 bases between them. There are 13 residues in the CDR3. Looked up from germline, CDR1 is SQVTM and CDR2 is ANQGSEA. The study's findings and limits: Apparently characteristic of ankylosing spondylitis blood was a TCR beta motif (roughly eight highly homologous variants). Reportedly, matched ankylosing spondylitis synovial fluid was significantly enriched for disease-linked clones. Existing reports had already noted some motif variants in reactive arthritis synovial fluid and blood.

Sequenced sample: blood, either unsorted or a sorted T cell fraction (not recorded which). This receptor was taken from a male donor with ankylosing spondylitis. The V call is TRBV29-1, the J call TRBJ1-1; D not certain. CDR3 residues: CSAEHRAPTEAFF. For the CDR3, the DNA is TGCAGCGCCGAGCATCGGGCTCCCACTGAAGCTTTCTTT.